This is a list of T cell receptor beta chains from one sample in a study of PD-L1 blockade in urothelial cancer. The table came from immunoSEQ multiplex PCR; TCRdb's copy has only in-frame clones and leaves some out. Of some 76,000 clones in the sample, 70% to 90% were seen once. This specimen was PBMCs, taken around atezolizumab (anti-PD-L1) treatment. The receptors were gathered from a man aged 60-69 years with urothelial cancer. Both conserved end residues are part of each CDR3. A D gene is named only where the DNA matches it firmly. Not every row has a clone size; where given, it reads once, few, many or a size class.

clone_size,j_call,d_call,v_call,cdr3_aa,cdr3_nt
few,TRBJ2-1,.,TRBV11-2,CASKGGAGEQFF,TGTGCCAGCAAAGGAGGCGCGGGTGAGCAGTTCTTC
.,TRBJ2-7,TRBD1,TRBV7-8,CASSPRRDRPLYEQYF,TGTGCCAGCAGCCCTAGGCGGGACAGGCCCTTATACGAGCAGTACTTC
.,TRBJ1-5,.,TRBV28,CASSLQNPGVSNQPQHF,TGTGCCAGCAGTTTACAAAATCCAGGGGTGAGCAATCAGCCCCAGCATTTT
.,TRBJ1-1,.,TRBV5-1,CASSLPTNTEAFF,TGCGCCAGCAGCCTTCCTACCAACACTGAAGCTTTCTTT
.,TRBJ1-1,TRBD1,TRBV5-4,CATQRWDRRDTEAFF,TGTGCCACCCAGCGATGGGACAGGAGGGACACTGAAGCTTTCTTT
.,TRBJ1-2,.,TRBV14,CASSQGGRFGYTF,TGTGCCAGCAGCCAAGGGGGGCGATTTGGCTACACCTTC
.,TRBJ1-2,.,TRBV6-1,CASSEGGYGYTF,TGTGCCAGCAGTGAAGGAGGGTATGGCTACACCTTC
.,TRBJ1-5,.,TRBV7-9,CASSLSATNQPQHF,TGTGCCAGCAGCTTAAGCGCCACCAATCAGCCCCAGCATTTT
.,TRBJ2-3,.,TRBV21-1,CASSEGKAGGTSTDTQYF,TGTGCCAGCAGCGAGGGGAAGGCGGGGGGTACTAGCACAGATACGCAGTATTTT
.,TRBJ2-7,.,TRBV28,CASLPGRGESHEQYF,TGTGCCAGCCTCCCGGGGAGGGGGGAGAGCCACGAGCAGTACTTC
.,TRBJ1-5,.,TRBV7-9,CASSSGDSNQPQHF,TGTGCCAGCAGCTCGGGGGATAGCAATCAGCCCCAGCATTTT
once,TRBJ1-5,.,TRBV11-3,CASSFPLTCSNQPQHF,TGTGCCAGCAGCTTCCCACTGACATGCAGCAATCAGCCCCAGCATTTT
few,TRBJ2-3,TRBD2,TRBV11-2,CASSLASGGRADTQYF,TGTGCCAGCAGCTTAGCTAGCGGGGGGCGGGCAGATACGCAGTATTTT
.,TRBJ2-3,TRBD1,TRBV5-6,CASSLVGTGPTDTQYF,TGTGCCAGCAGCTTGGTCGGGACAGGGCCCACAGATACGCAGTATTTT
.,TRBJ2-7,.,TRBV7-2,CASSAPSSYEQYF,TGTGCCAGCAGCGCGCCTAGCAGTTACGAGCAGTACTTC
.,TRBJ2-1,.,TRBV6-4,CASSGFQSESYNEQFF,TGTGCCAGCAGTGGATTTCAGAGCGAATCCTACAATGAGCAGTTCTTC
.,TRBJ1-2,TRBD1,TRBV5-4,CASKQGAVGYTF,TGTGCCAGCAAACAGGGGGCGGTAGGCTACACCTTC